This T cell receptor (beta chain) was identified during a study of cytomegalovirus exposure and HLA in healthy donors. Germline V gives CDR1 MDHEN, CDR2 SYDVKM. This CDR3 has 14 residues. V was trimmed by 4 bases and J by 4 bases, leaving 13 bases between them. The PCR was carried out with 60 Vbeta primers and 13 Jbeta primers. Assay: immunoSEQ multiplex PCR; the TCRdb copy retains only in-frame clones and omits some. The sample gives roughly 120,000 clones, about four fifths of which show up once; around 4.2% is in the top ten. Though probably carrying unrecorded immune exposures, donors were nominally healthy at sampling.

Sequencing was performed on PBMCs. The chain joins TRBV28 to TRBJ2-5; possible D gene TRBD1, 6 bases. This TCR derives from a woman in her thirties in good health and CMV-seronegative. This chain's CDR3 is CASSWVTGRETQYF. Written as DNA, the CDR3 is TGTGCCAGCAGTTGGGTTACAGGGAGAGAGACCCAGTACTTC.